The rows below give T cell receptor beta chains drawn from one sample of a study of vaccination and CD4 T cells after COVID-19. These receptors lack a known antigen. A single record per CDR3 protein comes from TCRdb applying MiXCR to the PCR reads. The sample has just under 20,000 distinct CDR3 sequences, about 27% seen once. The sample taken for sequencing was cultured CD4+ T cells from blood. The source is a human donor with COVID-19. CDR3s include the opening cysteine and the closing phenylalanine or tryptophan. A D gene is named only where the DNA matches it firmly. Size tells how often a clone was seen (once, few, many) or the class of an expanded clone, and some rows leave it out.

d_gene,v_gene,j_gene,abundance,CDR3aa,CDR3nt
TRBD2,TRBV29-1,TRBJ2-5,few,CSVEKGTSGQETQYF,TGCAGCGTTGAAAAAGGGACTAGCGGGCAAGAGACCCAGTACTTC
TRBD1,TRBV5-1,TRBJ1-1,-,CASSYGTGFTNTEAFF,TGCGCCAGCAGCTACGGGACAGGGTTTACGAACACTGAAGCTTTCTTT
-,TRBV9,TRBJ1-4,few,CASSVDSLTTKLFF,TGTGCCAGCAGCGTAGATAGCCTCACTACAAAACTGTTTTTT
-,TRBV24-1,TRBJ1-4,few,CATSDPSGGTTNEKLFF,TGTGCCACCAGTGACCCCTCGGGGGGCACAACTAATGAAAAACTGTTTTTT
-,TRBV11-2,TRBJ2-1,-,CASSLRGALYNEQFF,TGTGCCAGCAGCCTGAGGGGGGCCCTTTACAATGAGCAGTTCTTC
TRBD1,TRBV11-2,TRBJ2-5,few,CASSSRTGAQETQYF,TGTGCCAGCAGCTCCCGGACAGGGGCACAAGAGACCCAGTACTTC
TRBD1,TRBV25-1,TRBJ2-2,medium-sized,CASSVTGGSNTGELFF,TGTGCCAGCAGTGTCACAGGGGGCTCGAACACCGGGGAGCTGTTTTTT
TRBD1,TRBV27,TRBJ2-2,few,CASSFRTGVNTGELFF,TGTGCCAGCAGTTTCCGGACAGGGGTTAACACCGGGGAGCTGTTTTTT
-,TRBV30,TRBJ2-1,few,CAWSARNLEQFF,TGTGCCTGGAGTGCCCGGAATCTTGAGCAGTTCTTC
-,TRBV28,TRBJ1-5,-,CASSPREGGQPQHF,TGTGCCAGCAGTCCCCGGGAGGGAGGTCAGCCCCAGCATTTT
-,TRBV5-4,TRBJ1-2,few,CASSRPGGSGYTF,TGTGCCAGCAGCCGCCCGGGGGGCTCTGGCTACACCTTC
-,TRBV4-1,TRBJ2-3,-,CASSQEEAGDGDTQYF,TGCGCCAGCAGCCAAGAAGAAGCAGGGGACGGCGATACGCAGTATTTT
TRBD2,TRBV24-1,TRBJ2-3,-,CATRPSGGPTDTQYF,TGTGCCACCAGACCTAGCGGGGGGCCTACCGATACGCAGTATTTT
-,TRBV20-1,TRBJ1-4,few,CSARSGNTNEKLFF,TGCAGTGCTAGATCAGGGAATACTAATGAAAAACTGTTTTTT
TRBD2,TRBV10-3,TRBJ2-7,-,CAIRMSGGAYEQYF,TGTGCCATCCGAATGAGCGGGGGGGCCTACGAGCAGTACTTC